Listed below are T cell receptor beta chains from one sample, sequenced in a study of blood T cells in healthy people across ages. One entry per CDR3 protein results from TCRdb running MiXCR on the 5' RACE reads. The sample lists about 1.4 million distinct CDR3 sequences, 59% occurring once. The sample comprised blood. These receptors originate from a man aged 18 to 29 in good health. The CDR3 runs from the conserved cysteine through the conserved F or W. The D gene is left open where the match is weak. Size is omitted from some rows. Given values are once, few, many or a class for expanded clones.

J gene | D gene | V gene | clone size | CDR3 protein | CDR3 DNA
TRBJ2-7 | . | TRBV28 | few | CASSFLRGRLSYEQYF | TGTGCCAGCAGTTTTTTGAGGGGCCGCTTGTCCTACGAGCAGTACTTC
TRBJ1-6 | . | TRBV10-3 | few | CAISEGGASYNSPLHF | TGTGCCATCAGTGAGGGAGGGGCCTCCTATAATTCACCCCTCCACTTT
TRBJ2-3 | . | TRBV28 | . | CASRPIRVSTDTQYF | TGTGCCAGCAGACCGATCAGGGTCAGCACAGATACGCAGTATTTT
TRBJ2-7 | . | TRBV7-9 | . | CASSLGLIPYEQYF | TGTGCCAGCAGCTTAGGTTTGATCCCATACGAGCAGTACTTC
TRBJ2-1 | . | TRBV20-1 | . | CSARDRGGPHEQFF | TGCAGTGCTAGAGATCGAGGAGGGCCGCATGAGCAGTTCTTC
TRBJ2-4 | . | TRBV7-7 | . | CASSVNDRHLAKNIQYF | TGTGCTAGCAGCGTAAACGACCGACATTTAGCCAAAAACATTCAGTACTTC
TRBJ2-1 | TRBD1 | TRBV29-1 | few | CSVVGQGARNEQFF | TGCAGCGTTGTGGGACAGGGGGCTAGGAATGAGCAGTTCTTC
TRBJ2-4 | . | TRBV12-3/TRBV12-4 | few | CASSFGGASGSKNIQYF | TGTGCCAGCAGTTTTGGGGGCGCTTCTGGAAGCAAAAACATTCAGTACTTC
TRBJ1-2 | . | TRBV4-3 | few | CASSQDLVTDYGYTF | TGCGCCAGCAGCCAAGATCTGGTAACCGACTATGGCTACACCTTC
TRBJ2-6 | TRBD1 | TRBV29-1 | once | CSVEGLTGAGANVLTF | TGCAGCGTTGAAGGGTTGACAGGGGCTGGGGCCAACGTCCTGACTTTC
TRBJ2-7 | . | TRBV6-1 | . | CASSEDRALGYEQYF | TGTGCCAGCAGTGAAGACAGGGCCCTTGGTTACGAGCAGTACTTC
TRBJ2-3 | TRBD1 | TRBV6-5 | few | CASSYTDRAPDTQYF | TGTGCCAGCAGTTACACCGACAGGGCCCCAGATACGCAGTATTTT
TRBJ2-1 | . | TRBV5-1 | . | CASSLGVAPNEQFF | TGCGCCAGCAGCTTGGGGGTAGCGCCCAATGAGCAGTTCTTC
TRBJ1-2 | . | TRBV27 | few | CASSFGQGGYGYTF | TGTGCCAGCAGTTTTGGGCAGGGAGGCTATGGCTACACCTTC
TRBJ2-7 | TRBD2 | TRBV6-6 | . | CAGNQGRDYEQYF | TGTGCCGGCAACCAAGGGAGGGACTACGAGCAGTACTTC
TRBJ1-1 | . | TRBV7-9 | few | CASSPIYTEAFF | TGTGCCAGCAGCCCAATCTACACTGAAGCTTTCTTT
TRBJ2-1 | TRBD2 | TRBV7-2 | . | CASSSGGIEQFF | TGTGCCAGCAGCTCGGGGGGTATTGAGCAGTTCTTC
TRBJ2-1 | . | TRBV5-1 | . | CASSYQGAEQFF | TGCGCCAGCAGCTACCAGGGTGCTGAGCAGTTCTTC
TRBJ2-2 | TRBD2 | TRBV29-1 | few | CSARTSGMDGELFF | TGCAGCGCCAGGACTAGCGGGATGGACGGGGAGCTGTTTTTT
TRBJ2-4 | . | TRBV7-2 | . | CASSHPFDLDIEQYF | TGTGCCAGCAGTCATCCTTTCGATCTGGACATAGAGCAGTACTTC
TRBJ2-1 | . | TRBV24-1 | . | CATSDTTGLAYNEQFF | TGTGCCACCAGTGATACCACAGGGTTAGCCTACAATGAGCAGTTCTTC
TRBJ2-7 | TRBD1 | TRBV29-1 | once | CSVAYGAGQGVLYEQYF | TGCAGCGTTGCCTACGGAGCGGGACAGGGGGTTCTCTACGAGCAGTACTTC
TRBJ2-5 | . | TRBV9 | few | CASSVNDGRGKTQYF | TGTGCCAGCAGCGTAAACGATGGCCGTGGGAAGACCCAGTACTTC
TRBJ1-1 | . | TRBV20-1 | few | CSATEHLGTEAFF | TGCAGTGCTACAGAACACTTGGGCACTGAAGCTTTCTTT
TRBJ1-6 | . | TRBV6-1 | . | CASSEDGALSPLHF | TGTGCCAGCAGTGAAGACGGAGCCCTTTCACCCCTCCACTTT
TRBJ2-5 | . | TRBV29-1 | few | CSVGRQGETQYF | TGCAGCGTTGGGCGTCAGGGGGAGACCCAGTACTTC
TRBJ1-2 | . | TRBV12-3/TRBV12-4 | . | CASSPQLGVFNGYTF | TGTGCCAGCAGTCCCCAACTTGGGGTTTTTAATGGCTACACCTTC
TRBJ1-2 | . | TRBV7-2 | . | CASSLGSADYGYTF | TGTGCCAGCAGCTTAGGCTCGGCAGACTATGGCTACACCTTC
TRBJ2-5 | . | TRBV2 | . | CASLAGQETQYF | TGTGCCAGCTTAGCAGGCCAAGAGACCCAGTACTTC
TRBJ2-3 | . | TRBV9 | . | CASSVVMDTQYF | TGTGCCAGCAGCGTAGTGATGGATACGCAGTATTTT
TRBJ2-7 | . | TRBV9 | . | CASSVEGPAEQYF | TGTGCCAGCAGCGTAGAAGGTCCGGCCGAGCAGTACTTC
TRBJ1-5 | . | TRBV6-5 | few | CASRLRTGRPQHF | TGTGCCAGCAGACTACGGACCGGGCGGCCCCAGCATTTT
TRBJ2-5 | . | TRBV4-3 | . | CASSQPGPGATQYF | TGCGCCAGCAGCCAACCAGGCCCGGGCGCGACCCAGTACTTC